This T cell receptor (beta chain) was sequenced for a study of blood T cell repertoires in COVID-19. Clones were read by immunoSEQ multiplex PCR, and TCRdb kept only the in-frame ones, dropping some. Of fewer than 200,000 clones in the sample, 80% to 85% are singletons; the top ten hold 8% to 9.5%. The CDR3 length is 18 residues. The V segment lost 6 bases and the J segment 6 bases; nucleotides outside the gene matches: 20. Looked up from germline, CDR1 is LNHDA and CDR2 is SQIVND (reference sequence). The chain joins TRBV19 to TRBJ1-1, with 9 bases fitting TRBD1. Material: peripheral blood. The sequence was obtained from a woman older than 75 with active or convalescent COVID-19. CDR3 amino acids: CASRSGGGQGGGWPEAFF. Written as DNA, the CDR3 is TGTGCCAGTAGAAGTGGGGGGGGACAGGGTGGTGGTTGGCCTGAAGCTTTCTTT.